The count of the clone carrying this T cell receptor beta chain is one. This entry belongs to a study of blood T cell repertoires in COVID-19. As for the study in general: The analysed material was cDNA or gDNA that came from T cells, B-cell-depleted T cells, or PBMCs.

Authors' methods: Nucleated cell number was recorded as an estimate derived from reference gene primer amplification. The protocol was immunoSEQ multiplex PCR, while the TCRdb copy is restricted to in-frame clones and leaves out a portion. The D gene and trimming were derived from the DNA, and the V and J assignments and clone size from that table. Of some 150,000 clones in the sample, approximately 89% were seen once. Trimming took 6 bases from V and 8 from J; bases not matched to a gene: 7. The CDR3 totals 13 residues. The V gene's germline CDR1 is SGHRS and CDR2 YFSETQ. The sequence came from a human donor in a cohort sampled during active COVID-19. The J gene is TRBJ1-4, the V gene TRBV5-1, with 7 bases identical to TRBD1. Source material: peripheral blood. As DNA, the CDR3 is TGCGCCAGCAATGACAGGGTGGGGGAAAAACTGTTTTTT. Amino acids: CASNDRVGEKLFF.